This passage covers 21 T cell receptor beta chains from one sample sequenced in a study of T-cell memory formation after mild COVID-19. TCRdb analysed the 5' RACE reads with MiXCR anew, one entry per CDR3 protein. The sample lists 360,000 or so distinct CDR3 sequences, 25% to 30% occurring once. Sequencing input: PBMCs or a T cell subset sorted from them (not recorded which). These receptors originate from an adult woman who had mild COVID-19 (a few samples of this study predate the infection). Cell type and time point are not known.

This clonotype was detected only a few times. CDR3 sequence reads: CASSRGTGENYGYTF. The CDR3 nucleotides are TGTGCCAGCAGCCGAGGGACAGGGGAGAACTATGGCTACACCTTC. The V gene is TRBV3-1, the J gene TRBJ1-2; 10 bases line up with TRBD1. CDR1 is LGHDT, CDR2 YNNKEL, per germline (reference sequence). The CDR3 is 15 residues long. Unmatched junction bases numbered 4, after V lost 4 bases and J lost 2 bases.

This chain uses TRBV2 with TRBJ2-5; D is ambiguous. Germline assignment: CDR1 SNHLY and CDR2 FYNNEI. Trimming took off 6 bases at V and 4 bases at J, with 15 bases between the two ends. The CDR3 sequence is 14 residues long. The CDR3 sequence is CASRDVSRGETQYF. CDR3 bases: TGTGCCAGCAGGGACGTATCACGTGGAGAGACCCAGTACTTC.

The J gene is TRBJ1-4, the V gene TRBV2; possibly TRBD1 for D (6 bases). Germline V gene data show CDR1 as SNHLY and CDR2 as FYNNEI. This CDR3 region has 14 residues. The V gene lost 6 bases and the J gene lost 15 bases, with 23 bases spanning the gap. In DNA, the CDR3 is TGTGCCAGCAGCCAGGACCAAACGGGGGCCGAGGTGTTTTTT. Its translation: CASSQDQTGAEVFF.

This clonotype was picked up a small number of times. V usage is TRBV18 and J usage is TRBJ1-1, with unresolved D. The ends were cut back, 1 base at V and 0 bases at J, with 9 bases in the middle. CDR3 length: 15 residues. CDR1 KGHSH and CDR2 LQKENI come from the germline V gene. The CDR3 DNA reads as TGTGCCAGCTCACCACGTCAAGGCATGAACACTGAAGCTTTCTTT. Encoded protein: CASSPRQGMNTEAFF.

The genes are TRBV18 and TRBJ1-1, with 12 nucleotides matching TRBD1. This CDR3 region has 17 residues. V shed 0 bases, J shed 3 bases, and the junction held 5 bases outside the gene matches. The V gene's germline CDR1 is KGHSH and CDR2 LQKENI. The CDR3 spells CASSPPTGQGAHTEAFF. In nucleotides, the CDR3 is TGTGCCAGCTCACCACCGACGGGACAGGGGGCACACACTGAAGCTTTCTTT.

This sequence joins TRBV11-2 and TRBJ1-1; D might be TRBD1 (5 bases). With 5 bases removed from V and 9 bases from J, the gap between germline ends came to 22 bases. Germline V CDR1 and CDR2: SGHAT, FQNNGV. This CDR3 is 15 amino acids long. CDR3: CASSRDSGTGSKAFF. The DNA for the CDR3 is TGTGCCAGCAGCAGAGACTCCGGGACGGGAAGTAAAGCTTTCTTT.

This clonotype showed up just a few times. The chain links TRBV20-1 to TRBJ2-7; D call uncertain. The ends were cut back, 6 bases at V and 1 base at J, with 13 bases in the middle. This CDR3 spans 13 amino acids. Germline values: CDR1 DFQATT, CDR2 SNEGSKA (reference sequence). The CDR3 coding sequence is TGCAGTGCCCTAAAGACAACTTCCTACGAGCAGTACTTC. Protein product: CSALKTTSYEQYF.

The chain joins TRBV5-6 to TRBJ1-2; TRBD1 agrees at 8 bases. CDR3 length: 15 amino acids. Per germline, CDR1 SGHDT and CDR2 YYEEEE. The J segment lost 10 bases and the V segment lost 4 bases, leaving 15 bases of the junction unmatched. The CDR3 here is CASSVTGTGLIDYTF. As DNA, the CDR3 is TGTGCCAGCAGCGTGACCGGGACAGGCCTAATAGACTACACCTTC.

The rearrangement joins TRBV6-1 to TRBJ2-1; D not certain. From germline, CDR1 is MNHNS and CDR2 SASEGT. This CDR3 has 12 amino acids. V was pared by 1 base and J by 15 bases, with 13 bases between. The CDR3 protein is CASSEEPRSGFF. The DNA for the CDR3 is TGTGCCAGCAGTGAAGAACCCCGGTCGGGGTTCTTC.

The CDR3 reads CASSQYTTRETLYEQYF. CDR3 DNA: TGTGCCAGCAGCCAATATACGACCCGGGAGACTCTCTACGAGCAGTACTTC. This rearrangement joins TRBV3-1 to TRBJ2-7; weak D call: TRBD2 (6 bases). V lost 2 bases, J lost 3 bases, and 20 bases lay in between. The length of the CDR3 is 17 residues. Germline CDR1 and CDR2: LGHDT and YNNKEL (reference sequence).

This clonotype appeared once. The chain uses TRBV18 and TRBJ1-5; no clear D. V lost 2 bases, J lost 7 bases, and 9 bases lay in between. Germline assignment: CDR1 KGHSH and CDR2 LQKENI. The CDR3 sequence is 13 residues long. The CDR3 sequence: CASSPGLEQPQHF. DNA for the CDR3: TGTGCCAGCTCACCAGGGCTTGAACAGCCCCAGCATTTT.

This clonotype was found a few times. The chain links TRBV12-3 or TRBV12-4 to TRBJ2-6; perhaps D is TRBD1 or TRBD2 (5 bases each). The CDR3 covers 14 residues. Trimming pared 8 bases from V and 2 bases from J, leaving 10 bases between. The CDR3 region has the DNA TGTGCCAGCGTTGGGGGTACTGGGGCCAACGTCCTGACTTTC. Its translation is CASVGGTGANVLTF.

CDR3 amino acids: CASGLVLGGGDNEQFF. CDR3 in DNA: TGTGCTAGTGGTTTGGTACTTGGTGGGGGTGACAATGAGCAGTTCTTC. The V and J genes are TRBV12-5 and TRBJ2-1; D could derive from TRBD1 or TRBD2 (5 bases each). Germline V lookup: CDR1 LGHNT, CDR2 FRNRAP. Trimming shortened V by 0 bases and J by 5 bases, and 14 bases separated the two germline ends. There are 16 residues in the CDR3.

This chain links TRBV28 with TRBJ2-4; 7 bases align to TRBD1. The CDR3 consists of 17 residues. Germline CDR1 reads MDHEN; CDR2 reads SYDVKM. V was clipped by 2 bases and J by 6 bases; unmatched bases: 13. The CDR3 region has the DNA TGTGCCAGCAGTTTACTTTGGGACAGACTCGCCTCAAACATTCAGTACTTC. Its translation: CASSLLWDRLASNIQYF.

The chain couples TRBV9 to TRBJ2-2; no firm D call. The V gene's germline CDR1 is SGDLS and CDR2 YYNGEE. V was pared by 4 bases and J by 1 base, with 8 bases between. This CDR3 has 14 amino acids. The chain's CDR3 is CASSLFENTGELFF. CDR3 bases: TGTGCCAGCAGCCTATTTGAGAACACCGGGGAGCTGTTTTTT.

The rearrangement links TRBV15 to TRBJ1-5; no clear D gene. The CDR3 runs 15 residues. Trimming took 3 bases from V and 0 from J, leaving 9 bases between them. Germline CDR1 LNHNV, CDR2 YYDKDF (reference sequence). The CDR3 DNA sequence: TGTGCCACCAGCAGGGACGGAAATAGCAATCAGCCCCAGCATTTT. Its translation is CATSRDGNSNQPQHF.

This clonotype was observed once. The V gene is TRBV7-9, the J gene TRBJ2-2, with 8 bases matching TRBD2. The V gene end was trimmed by 2 bases and the J gene end by 6 bases; junction bases not matched to a gene: 5. Per the germline V gene, CDR1 is SEHNR and CDR2 is FQNEAQ (reference sequence). This CDR3 comprises 15 residues. CDR3 amino acids: CASSLSGGLPGELFF. The CDR3 DNA reads TGTGCCAGCAGCTTATCGGGGGGGCTCCCCGGGGAGCTGTTTTTT.

The V gene is TRBV29-1, the J gene TRBJ2-7; perhaps TRBD1 as D (6 bases). Germline CDR1 is SQVTM and CDR2 is ANQGSEA. The V and J ends lost 3 bases and 2 bases respectively, with 17 bases between them. The CDR3 runs 15 residues. CDR3 loop: CSVEVLGTGTYEQYF. The CDR3 coding sequence is TGCAGCGTTGAGGTGCTGGGAACAGGGACCTACGAGCAGTACTTC.

The rearrangement links TRBV5-1 to TRBJ1-2; a weak D match, TRBD1 (5 bases). V was shortened by 2 bases and J by 4 bases, with 15 bases between the two germline ends. The length of the CDR3 is 15 residues. The germline V gene encodes CDR1 SGHRS and CDR2 YFSETQ. CDR3 loop: CASSFQGFISYGYTF. The CDR3 DNA reads TGCGCCAGCAGCTTTCAGGGATTCATAAGCTATGGCTACACCTTC. Combining the CDR3 with reference TRBV5-1 and TRBJ1-2 gives the whole variable domain KAGVTQTPRYLIKTRGQQVTLSCSPISGHRSVSWYQQTPGQGLQFLFEYFSETQRNKGNFPGRFSGRQFSNSRSEMNVSTLELGDSALYLCASSFQGFISYGYTFGSGTRLTVV.

V gene TRBV12-3 or TRBV12-4 combines with J gene TRBJ2-3; tentative D call: TRBD1 (6 bases). Trimming took 1 base from V and 2 from J, leaving 10 bases between them. This CDR3 comprises 15 residues. The chain's CDR3 is CASSLVRTDTDTQYF. CDR3 DNA sequence: TGTGCCAGCAGTTTAGTAAGGACAGACACAGATACGCAGTATTTT.

This clonotype was counted between two and nine times. V is TRBV5-5 and J is TRBJ2-7; a weak D match, TRBD2 (5 bases). In germline, CDR1 is SGHKS, CDR2 YYEKEE (reference sequence). CDR3 length: 14 amino acids. V lost 4 bases to trimming and J lost 3 bases, with 14 bases between them. CDR3 residues: CASSVVLGSYEQYF. CDR3 in DNA: TGTGCCAGCAGCGTCGTGCTGGGGAGCTACGAGCAGTACTTC.